These 28 T cell receptor beta chains came from one sample sequenced in a study of blood T cell repertoires in COVID-19. Method: immunoSEQ multiplex PCR; TCRdb's copy keeps in-frame clones and lacks some. The sample includes 200,000 to 250,000 clones, 84% of them seen just once. Source material: PBMCs or T cells enriched from blood (not recorded which). The source of these receptors is a woman in her thirties or forties who had recovered from COVID-19.

There are many counts of this clone. The chain couples TRBV3-1 (or the pseudogene TRBV3-2) to TRBJ1-2, with D possibly matching TRBD1 (6 bases). In germline, CDR1 is LGHDT, CDR2 YNNKEL (reference sequence). CDR3 length equals 14 residues. V was shortened by 1 base and J by 9 bases, with 15 bases between the two germline ends. The CDR3 bases are TGTGCCAGCAGCCAAGTAGGGCAGGGGTACAGCTACACCTTC. Its protein is CASSQVGQGYSYTF.

V is TRBV12-5 and J is TRBJ1-1, with a tentative D call TRBD1 (6 bases). The CDR3 has 14 residues. Per germline, CDR1 LGHNT and CDR2 FRNRAP. Trimming cost V 5 bases and J 1 base, with 11 bases left between them. CDR3: CASGLLQGNTEAFF. The CDR3 DNA reads as TGTGCTAGTGGTCTCTTACAGGGGAACACTGAAGCTTTCTTT.

The chain links TRBV29-1 to TRBJ2-3; TRBD2 matches 7 bases. Germline CDR1 SQVTM, CDR2 ANQGSEA. The CDR3 is 14 residues long. Trimming at V came to 5 bases and at J to 1 base, leaving 6 bases not matched to a gene. The CDR3 protein is CSVSGGGGTDTQYF. DNA of the CDR3: TGCAGCGTTTCCGGGGGAGGGGGCACAGATACGCAGTATTTT.

The chain joins TRBV7-2 to TRBJ2-7; the D gene is possibly TRBD2 (5 bases). The CDR3 runs to 19 residues. V was shortened by 5 bases and J by 0 bases, with 26 bases between the two germline ends. Germline CDR1 reads SGHTA; CDR2 reads FQGNSA. For the CDR3, the DNA is TGTGCCAGCAGCACGAGGGTGGACCTTAGGACGTTTTCCTCCTACGAGCAGTACTTC. It encodes CASSTRVDLRTFSSYEQYF.

This clone was picked up one time. This rearrangement joins TRBV7-2 to TRBJ1-1; weak D call: TRBD1 (6 bases). The CDR3 consists of 14 residues. Trimming removed 1 base at V and 7 bases at J, with 13 bases between. Germline-derived CDR1 and CDR2 are SGHTA and FQGNSA. The CDR3 is CASSLVLRGGEAFF. DNA of the CDR3: TGTGCCAGCAGCTTAGTCCTCAGGGGCGGTGAAGCTTTCTTT.

The chain combines TRBV11-3 with TRBJ1-1; TRBD1 agrees at 7 bases. Germline CDR1 and CDR2: SGHNT and YENEEA. The J segment lost 7 bases and the V segment lost 5 bases, leaving 7 bases of the junction unmatched. This CDR3 contains 13 residues. The CDR3 reads CASSRTGDNEAFF. CDR3 coding DNA: TGTGCCAGCAGCCGTACAGGGGATAATGAAGCTTTCTTT.

V is TRBV25-1 and J is TRBJ2-2; 12 bases are shared with TRBD1. V was pared by 11 bases and J by 5 bases, with 6 bases of the junction left unmatched. This CDR3 is 14 amino acids long. Looked up from germline, CDR1 is MGHDK and CDR2 is SYGVNS. The CDR3: CASRDRGQTGELFF. The DNA of the CDR3 is TGTGCCTCCCGGGACAGGGGGCAAACCGGGGAGCTGTTTTTT.

The rearrangement links TRBV11-2 to TRBJ1-2; D might be TRBD1 (5 bases). Trimming shortened V by 1 base and J by 0 bases, and 18 bases separated the two germline ends. The CDR3 covers 18 residues. Germline CDR1 reads SGHAT; CDR2 reads FQNNGV. The CDR3 loop reads CASSLGRGGHRTNYGYTF. The CDR3 DNA reads as TGTGCCAGCAGCTTAGGAAGGGGAGGGCACAGGACTAACTATGGCTACACCTTC. The variable domain in full, completed from reference TRBV11-2 and TRBJ1-2, reads EAGVAQSPRYKIIEKRQSVAFWCNPISGHATLYWYQQILGQGPKLLIQFQNNGVVDDSQLPKDRFSAERLKGVDSTLKIQPAKLEDSAVYLCASSLGRGGHRTNYGYTFGSGTRLTVV.

This chain uses TRBV6-5 with TRBJ2-3; 10 bases are a match to TRBD2. V lost 7 bases and J lost 3; bases outside the gene matches: 7. The length of the CDR3 is 15 residues. The germline V gene has CDR1 MNHEY and CDR2 SVGAGI. The CDR3 protein is CASTKGTSETDTQYF. In nucleotides, the CDR3 is TGTGCCAGCACCAAAGGGACTAGCGAGACAGATACGCAGTATTTT.

The chain recombines TRBV28 with TRBJ2-6; D call uncertain. CDR1 MDHEN and CDR2 SYDVKM come from the germline V gene. This CDR3 contains 16 residues. V was trimmed by 5 bases and J by 1 base, leaving 12 bases between them. The CDR3 DNA reads TGTGCCAGCAGTCCCTTCGACTCTTCTGGGGCCAACGTCCTGACTTTC. Translating gives CASSPFDSSGANVLTF.

This chain connects TRBV10-3 to TRBJ1-2; 9 bases fit TRBD1. Germline lookup yields CDR1 ENHRY and CDR2 SYGVKD. The CDR3 spans 15 residues. The J segment lost 8 bases and the V segment lost 7 bases, leaving 14 bases of the junction unmatched. The CDR3 DNA follows: TGTGCCATCAACCACAGCCTACAGGGGGCCAGAGGCTACACCTTC. Translating it yields CAINHSLQGARGYTF.

J is TRBJ1-1 and V is TRBV28; 8 positions match TRBD1. Germline CDR1 reads MDHEN; CDR2 reads SYDVKM. The CDR3 is 15 amino acids. With V trimmed by 3 bases and J by 3 bases, 6 bases remained unmatched. The CDR3 protein is CASSFHSTGDTEAFF. In DNA, the CDR3 is TGTGCCAGCAGTTTTCATTCGACAGGGGACACTGAAGCTTTCTTT.

The CDR3 coding sequence is TGTGCCAGCAGCGGGACTAGCGGGAAAGGTTCCGATACGCAGTATTTT. Its translation: CASSGTSGKGSDTQYF. The rearrangement uses TRBV2 and TRBJ2-3, with TRBD2 matching 13 bases. CDR3 length: 16 amino acids. The V gene end was trimmed by 6 bases and the J gene end by 6 bases; junction bases not matched to a gene: 9. Germline values: CDR1 SNHLY, CDR2 FYNNEI.

The CDR3 sequence is CASSLSTGGYGYTF. The CDR3, as DNA: TGCGCCAGCAGCTTGTCTACAGGGGGCTATGGCTACACCTTC. The rearrangement links TRBV5-1 to TRBJ1-2; 8 bases match TRBD1. There are 14 residues in the CDR3. V was pared by 1 base and J by 4 bases, with 3 bases of the junction left unmatched. The germline gives CDR1 SGHRS, CDR2 YFSETQ.

This chain joins TRBV2 and TRBJ1-1; D gene ambiguous. The CDR3 is made up of 13 amino acids. Trimming took off 7 bases at V and 0 bases at J, with 9 bases between the two ends. Per the germline V gene, CDR1 is SNHLY and CDR2 is FYNNEI. CDR3: CASTLSVNTEAFF. CDR3 bases: TGTGCCAGCACTCTTAGCGTGAACACTGAAGCTTTCTTT.

V is TRBV18 and J is TRBJ2-5, with 7 bases that match TRBD2. CDR3 length: 14 amino acids. Germline values: CDR1 KGHSH, CDR2 LQKENI. Trimming took 4 bases from V and 4 from J; bases not matched to a gene: 6. CDR3 in amino acids: CASSLGGSGETQYF. CDR3 nucleotides: TGTGCCAGCTCACTTGGCGGGAGCGGAGAGACCCAGTACTTC.

A few counts support this clone. J is TRBJ2-7 and V is TRBV5-4, with 10 bases that match TRBD1. The germline CDR1 and CDR2 sequences are SGHNT and YYREEE (reference sequence). V shed 5 bases, J shed 6 bases, and the junction held 11 bases outside the gene matches. The CDR3 consists of 15 residues. This CDR3 reads CASRMAGTGASEQYF. The DNA for the CDR3 is TGTGCCAGCAGAATGGCCGGGACAGGGGCCAGCGAGCAGTACTTC.

V gene TRBV5-4 combines with J gene TRBJ2-5; D might be TRBD2 (5 bases). This CDR3 has 14 amino acids. Trimming took off 0 bases at V and 5 bases at J, with 11 bases between the two ends. Looked up from germline, CDR1 is SGHNT and CDR2 is YYREEE (reference sequence). In nucleotides, the CDR3 is TGTGCCAGCAGCTTGGCGGGGATCGGGGAGACCCAGTACTTC. It translates to CASSLAGIGETQYF.

The rearrangement uses TRBV12-3 or TRBV12-4 and TRBJ1-4; a possible D gene is TRBD1 (5 bases). Trimming shortened V by 1 base and J by 12 bases, and 9 bases separated the two germline ends. The CDR3 runs 12 residues. CDR3: CASSLEGAQLFF. The CDR3 DNA reads TGTGCCAGCAGTTTAGAAGGGGCTCAACTGTTTTTT.

The chain uses TRBV5-4 and TRBJ2-1; 8 bases are a match to TRBD2. The CDR3 contains 14 residues. V shed 1 base, J shed 4 bases, and the junction held 1 base outside the gene matches. The V gene's germline CDR1 is SGHNT and CDR2 YYREEE (reference sequence). The CDR3 nucleotides are TGTGCCAGCAGCTTGCGGGAGGGGTACAATGAGCAGTTCTTC. It is translated as CASSLREGYNEQFF.

This clone was detected only once. The chain carries TRBV7-9 and TRBJ2-5, with D perhaps matching TRBD2 (5 bases). Germline CDR1 SEHNR, CDR2 FQNEAQ (reference sequence). Trimming cost V 5 bases and J 1 base, with 20 bases left between them. The CDR3 spans 17 residues. Written as DNA, the CDR3 is TGTGCCAGCAGCCTTGGAGGTTGGAGCGGACCCCAAGAGACCCAGTACTTC. Protein: CASSLGGWSGPQETQYF.

The chain combines TRBV6-5 with TRBJ1-3; a weak D match, TRBD1 (5 bases). V lost 6 bases and J lost 4, with 16 bases in between. This CDR3 contains 15 residues. Germline lookup yields CDR1 MNHEY and CDR2 SVGAGI. CDR3 in DNA: TGTGCCAGCAGGGCCGGGGACTTAGGCGGAAACACCATATATTTT. As protein: CASRAGDLGGNTIYF.

CDR3 nucleotides: TGTGCCAGCAGCTCCTCGGGACTAGCGGACGGCGAGCAGTTCTTC. It specifies CASSSSGLADGEQFF. The rearrangement links TRBV7-3 to TRBJ2-1; the match to TRBD2 covers 11 bases. There are 15 residues in the CDR3. With 4 bases clipped from V and 10 bases from J, the junction kept 9 bases outside the gene matches. Germline-derived CDR1 and CDR2 are SGHTA and FQGTGA.

The J gene is TRBJ1-3, the V gene TRBV21-1. TRBV21-1 is flagged as a pseudogene. The CDR3 sequence is 15 residues long. Here the CDR3 DNA reads TGTGCCAGCAGCAAATGTAGAGGAGCTGGAAACACCATATATTTT. Translating it yields CASSKCRGAGNTIYF.

This chain joins TRBV6-5 and TRBJ1-2; perhaps TRBD1 as D (5 bases). The CDR3 is 14 amino acids. V gave up 6 bases and J gave up 4 bases, with 15 bases separating them. Germline V gives CDR1 MNHEY, CDR2 SVGAGI. In DNA, the CDR3 is TGTGCCAGCAGGGGGTCGAGGGGAGGCTATGGCTACACCTTC. Translating gives CASRGSRGGYGYTF.

J is TRBJ2-2 and V is TRBV24-1; 11 bases fit TRBD2. The CDR3 runs 16 residues. V was pared by 3 bases and J by 4 bases, with 3 bases of the junction left unmatched. Looked up from germline, CDR1 is KGHDR and CDR2 is SFDVKD. Here the CDR3 DNA reads TGTGCCACCAGTGATCTCGGACTAGCGGGCACCGGGGAGCTGTTTTTT. Its translation is CATSDLGLAGTGELFF.

This chain uses TRBV5-4 with TRBJ2-1; 10 bases fit TRBD2. CDR1 is SGHNT, CDR2 YYREEE, per germline (reference sequence). V was pared by 2 bases and J by 1 base, with 9 bases of the junction left unmatched. The CDR3 runs 18 residues. The CDR3 is CASSLTLGLASSYNEQFF. DNA of the CDR3: TGTGCCAGCAGCTTAACGTTGGGACTAGCGTCTTCCTACAATGAGCAGTTCTTC. Based on the CDR3 plus reference TRBV5-4 and TRBJ2-1, the full variable domain is ETGVTQSPTHLIKTRGQQVTLRCSSQSGHNTVSWYQQALGQGPQFIFQYYREEENGRGNFPPRFSGLQFPNYSSELNVNALELDDSALYLCASSLTLGLASSYNEQFFGPGTRLTVL.

This clone was seen just once. The CDR3 sequence is CASSAGIGTEAFF. The DNA of the CDR3 is TGCGCCAGCAGTGCGGGGATTGGAACTGAAGCTTTCTTT. This rearrangement joins TRBV10-1 to TRBJ1-1, with D hard to call. V lost 4 bases, J lost 5 bases, and 11 bases lay in between. The CDR3 spans 13 residues. Germline loops: CDR1 WNHNN, CDR2 SYGVQD (reference sequence).